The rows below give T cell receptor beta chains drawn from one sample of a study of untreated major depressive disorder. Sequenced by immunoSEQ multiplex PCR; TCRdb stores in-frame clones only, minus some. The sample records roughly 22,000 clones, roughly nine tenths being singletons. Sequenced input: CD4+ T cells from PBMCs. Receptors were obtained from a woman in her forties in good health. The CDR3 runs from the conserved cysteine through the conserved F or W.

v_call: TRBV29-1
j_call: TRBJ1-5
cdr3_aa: CSVGTDRNQPQHF

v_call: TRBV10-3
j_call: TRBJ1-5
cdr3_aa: CAIQGTGANQPQHF

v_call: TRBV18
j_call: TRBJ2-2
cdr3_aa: CASSPDPGELFF

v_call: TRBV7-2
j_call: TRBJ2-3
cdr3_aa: CASSLAGGVDTQYF

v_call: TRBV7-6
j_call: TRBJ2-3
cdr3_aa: CASSLEGAGPRTDTQYF

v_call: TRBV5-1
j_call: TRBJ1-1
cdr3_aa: CASSLRQGDTEAFF

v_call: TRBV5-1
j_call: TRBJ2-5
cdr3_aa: CASRILGGQETQYF

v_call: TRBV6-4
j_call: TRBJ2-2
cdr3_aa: CASSVNAGQNTGELFF

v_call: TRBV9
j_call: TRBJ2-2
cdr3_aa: CASSLPGVLGLCTGELFF

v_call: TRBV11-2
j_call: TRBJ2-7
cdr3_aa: CASSRADRTYEQYF